One TCR beta chain is described in this entry. There are 18 residues in the CDR3. V lost 3 bases, J lost 1 base, and 13 bases stayed unmatched. The V gene's germline CDR1 is LGHNA and CDR2 YSLEER. As every portion of the isolated RNA was reverse transcribed, the sequencing read expressed TCRB transcripts. TCRdb keeps only in-frame clones here, not all; method: immunoSEQ multiplex PCR. Of fewer than 900,000 clones in the sample, about 17% were seen once. This sample is drawn from a study of beta chain features in type 1 diabetes. The gene calls are TRBV4-3 and TRBJ2-7; TRBD2 matches 9 bases. The sample consisted of naive CD4+ T cells from blood. The sequence was obtained from a woman between 18 and 30 years old in good health. DNA for the CDR3: TGCGCCAGCAGCCAGAACGGGCCCGGACTAGCGCCTTCCTACGAGCAGTACTTC. Translating gives CASSQNGPGLAPSYEQYF.